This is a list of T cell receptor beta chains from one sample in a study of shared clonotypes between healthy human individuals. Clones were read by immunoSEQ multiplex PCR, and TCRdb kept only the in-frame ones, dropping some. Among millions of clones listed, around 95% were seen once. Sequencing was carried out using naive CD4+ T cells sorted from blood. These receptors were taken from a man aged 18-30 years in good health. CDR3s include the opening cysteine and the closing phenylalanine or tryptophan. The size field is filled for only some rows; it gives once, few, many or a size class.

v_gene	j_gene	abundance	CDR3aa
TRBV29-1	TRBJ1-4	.	CSVEDGGRGRREKLFF
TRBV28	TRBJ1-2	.	CASSSPRLGSYGYTF
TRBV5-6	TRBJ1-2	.	CASSLGQGLEGYTF
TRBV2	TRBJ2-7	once	CASRLAGLYEQYF
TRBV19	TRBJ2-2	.	CASMGSGELFF
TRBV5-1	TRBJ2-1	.	CASSLHPSYNEQFF
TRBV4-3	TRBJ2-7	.	CASSQSKTHAYEQYF
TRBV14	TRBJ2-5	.	CASSKTSWYQETQYF
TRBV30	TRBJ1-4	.	CAWGGSTNEKLFF
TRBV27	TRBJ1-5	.	CASSLQGALSNQPQHF
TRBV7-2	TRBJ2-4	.	CASSIPGVNIQYF
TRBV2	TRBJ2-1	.	CASSDRLPLYNEQFF
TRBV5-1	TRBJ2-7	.	CASSLPGNEQYF
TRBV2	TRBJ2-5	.	CASSPQGETQYF
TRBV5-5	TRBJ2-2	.	CASSLRTSGTTGELFF
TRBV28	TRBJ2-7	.	CASRATGTTYEQYF
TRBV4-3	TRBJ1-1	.	CASKKQGADNTEAFF
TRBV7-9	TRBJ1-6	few	CASSLAANSPLHF
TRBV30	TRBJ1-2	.	CASTGSYYGYTF
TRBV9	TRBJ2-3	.	CASSVVGGGASTDTQYF
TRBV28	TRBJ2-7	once	CASSGRDRREQYF
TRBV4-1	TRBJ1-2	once	CASSQDEPTQHYGYTF
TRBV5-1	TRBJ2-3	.	CASRGRDKKTSTDTQYF
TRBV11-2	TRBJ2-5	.	CASSSGGLKSETQYF
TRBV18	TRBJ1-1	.	CASSPIQGFTEAFF
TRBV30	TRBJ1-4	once	CAWSVGTGGKLFF
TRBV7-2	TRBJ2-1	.	CASSWGQALTYNEQFF
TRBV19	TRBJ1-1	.	CASKDGLLRAFF
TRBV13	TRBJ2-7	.	CASSLDRTYEQYF
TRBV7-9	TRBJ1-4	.	CASSLEGAGGVKLFF
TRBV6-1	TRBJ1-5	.	CASTSYSNQPQHF
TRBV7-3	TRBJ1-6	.	CASSSGNYNSPLHF
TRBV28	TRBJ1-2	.	CASSWLGAGVAYGYTF
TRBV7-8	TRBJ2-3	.	CASSLESGEGTDTQYF
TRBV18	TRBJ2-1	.	CASSQGSSYNEQFF
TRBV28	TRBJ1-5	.	CASRQGPLIVNQPQHF
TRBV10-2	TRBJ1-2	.	CASSEFRYGYTF
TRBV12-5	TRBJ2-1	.	CASASTDNNEQFF
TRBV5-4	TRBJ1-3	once	CASSLAVDTRSGNTIYF
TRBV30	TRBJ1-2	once	CAWSGRDRDGYTF
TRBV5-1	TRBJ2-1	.	CASSLAGLAGNNEQFF
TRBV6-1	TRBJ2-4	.	CASTTGLLAKNIQYF